The clone carrying this T cell receptor (beta chain) showed up just once. The data derive from a study of chemoradiotherapy in HPV16-positive cancers. Some clones are missing from TCRdb's copy, which holds only in-frame ones; the method was immunoSEQ multiplex PCR. The sample includes approximately 30,000 clones, over 85% of them seen just once. Germline V gene lookup returns CDR1 ENHRY and CDR2 SYGVKD. V dropped 1 base and J dropped 7 bases, with 8 bases sitting between them. This CDR3 is built from 14 residues. The source is a human donor with HPV-associated anogenital cancer. The sequences come from blood, collected from a patient who underwent chemoradiotherapy. This rearrangement joins TRBV10-3 to TRBJ1-6; D call uncertain. Here the CDR3 DNA reads TGTGCCATCAGTGAGTGGCAGGAAAATTCACCCCTCCACTTT. Translation: CAISEWQENSPLHF.